A selection of T cell receptor beta chains follows, all from one sample in a study of T cells in Graves' hyperthyroidism and ophthalmopathy. TCRdb re-called the multiplex PCR reads with MiXCR, one entry per CDR3 protein. The sample records under 550,000 distinct CDR3 sequences, 15% to 20% being singletons. Sequencing was done on a sample of blood. The source is a middle-aged man with Graves' ophthalmopathy. Each CDR3 is given with its conserved first and last residue.

j_call | v_call | cdr3_aa
TRBJ1-5 | TRBV7-2 | CASSSQVYSNQPQHF
TRBJ2-2 | TRBV6-2/TRBV6-3 | CASSNRGLNTGELFF
TRBJ1-1 | TRBV29-1 | CSLSGLNTEAFF
TRBJ1-1 | TRBV20-1 | CSARDPGQGVMNTEAFF
TRBJ2-7 | TRBV29-1 | CSVEAPGTGMTPYEQYF
TRBJ2-3 | TRBV20-1 | CSARDVERGTQYF
TRBJ2-5 | TRBV24-1 | CATSDWLPGQQETQYF
TRBJ2-7 | TRBV20-1 | CSAGWVGQGTEQYF
TRBJ1-3 | TRBV28 | CASRDRDGNTIYF
TRBJ1-1 | TRBV5-1 | CASSDPQGAGTEAFF
TRBJ1-3 | TRBV12-3/TRBV12-4 | CASSLTGYSGNTIYF
TRBJ2-6 | TRBV30 | CAWAGSGANVLTF
TRBJ1-2 | TRBV5-1 | CASSFDRNINYGYTF
TRBJ2-4 | TRBV3-1 | CASSQFDIQYF
TRBJ1-1 | TRBV28 | CASSYRGLNTEAFF
TRBJ2-5 | TRBV20-1 | CSASFGTGQETQYF
TRBJ1-4 | TRBV5-1 | CASSWGQENEKLFF
TRBJ1-5 | TRBV7-2 | CASSFGRGLHQPQHF
TRBJ2-4 | TRBV4-3 | CASSQDGGVGKNIQYF
TRBJ2-6 | TRBV15 | CATSRGDRGISGANVLTF
TRBJ2-4 | TRBV5-1 | CASSPQSVAKNIQYF
TRBJ2-5 | TRBV6-1 | CASARDRGETQYF
TRBJ2-7 | TRBV6-1 | CASFPILAGEKKQYF
TRBJ1-1 | TRBV12-3/TRBV12-4 | CASSIRQVVTEAFF
TRBJ1-1 | TRBV10-3 | CAILNPGGNTEAFF
TRBJ2-5 | TRBV7-2 | CASSSGGGLAGRETQYF
TRBJ2-3 | TRBV25-1 | CASSRSGVGDTQYF
TRBJ2-4 | TRBV4-1 | CASSPGQGVAKNIQYF
TRBJ1-5 | TRBV3-1 | CASTLSGSNQPQHF
TRBJ2-1 | TRBV20-1 | CSASLRVEQFF
TRBJ2-3 | TRBV7-6 | CASSLVSGARTDTQYF